This record looks at one TCR beta chain sequence and its context. Antigen unknown. Two oligonucleotides, mixed equimolar, formed the beta constant-region primer covering TRBC1 and TRBC2. In TCRdb, the UMI-ligation and nested PCR reads were re-called with MiXCR into one record per CDR3 protein. Among some 36,000 distinct CDR3 sequences, approximately 12% were seen once, and the ten largest hold roughly 21%. The data stem from a study of naive and memory T cell subsets. Study results and caveats: Between naive and memory subsets, TCR abundance power law exponents differed.

Effector memory cells were sorted as CD45RA-CD27-, EMRA cells as CD45RA+CD27-. V shed 8 bases and J shed 13 bases, with 15 bases lying between them. The V gene's germline CDR1 is MNHEY and CDR2 SVGAGI. The CDR3 extends over 12 amino acids. The receptor was derived from a human donor in good health. Sequencing was carried out using effector memory CD4+ T cells from blood. The sample's subset: effector memory, CD45RA- CD27-. The rearrangement uses TRBV6-5 and TRBJ1-6; the D gene is possibly TRBD1 (5 bases). The CDR3 DNA follows: TGTGCCAGCTACCCTTCCGGGGGGCCCCTCCACTTT. Its protein is CASYPSGGPLHF.